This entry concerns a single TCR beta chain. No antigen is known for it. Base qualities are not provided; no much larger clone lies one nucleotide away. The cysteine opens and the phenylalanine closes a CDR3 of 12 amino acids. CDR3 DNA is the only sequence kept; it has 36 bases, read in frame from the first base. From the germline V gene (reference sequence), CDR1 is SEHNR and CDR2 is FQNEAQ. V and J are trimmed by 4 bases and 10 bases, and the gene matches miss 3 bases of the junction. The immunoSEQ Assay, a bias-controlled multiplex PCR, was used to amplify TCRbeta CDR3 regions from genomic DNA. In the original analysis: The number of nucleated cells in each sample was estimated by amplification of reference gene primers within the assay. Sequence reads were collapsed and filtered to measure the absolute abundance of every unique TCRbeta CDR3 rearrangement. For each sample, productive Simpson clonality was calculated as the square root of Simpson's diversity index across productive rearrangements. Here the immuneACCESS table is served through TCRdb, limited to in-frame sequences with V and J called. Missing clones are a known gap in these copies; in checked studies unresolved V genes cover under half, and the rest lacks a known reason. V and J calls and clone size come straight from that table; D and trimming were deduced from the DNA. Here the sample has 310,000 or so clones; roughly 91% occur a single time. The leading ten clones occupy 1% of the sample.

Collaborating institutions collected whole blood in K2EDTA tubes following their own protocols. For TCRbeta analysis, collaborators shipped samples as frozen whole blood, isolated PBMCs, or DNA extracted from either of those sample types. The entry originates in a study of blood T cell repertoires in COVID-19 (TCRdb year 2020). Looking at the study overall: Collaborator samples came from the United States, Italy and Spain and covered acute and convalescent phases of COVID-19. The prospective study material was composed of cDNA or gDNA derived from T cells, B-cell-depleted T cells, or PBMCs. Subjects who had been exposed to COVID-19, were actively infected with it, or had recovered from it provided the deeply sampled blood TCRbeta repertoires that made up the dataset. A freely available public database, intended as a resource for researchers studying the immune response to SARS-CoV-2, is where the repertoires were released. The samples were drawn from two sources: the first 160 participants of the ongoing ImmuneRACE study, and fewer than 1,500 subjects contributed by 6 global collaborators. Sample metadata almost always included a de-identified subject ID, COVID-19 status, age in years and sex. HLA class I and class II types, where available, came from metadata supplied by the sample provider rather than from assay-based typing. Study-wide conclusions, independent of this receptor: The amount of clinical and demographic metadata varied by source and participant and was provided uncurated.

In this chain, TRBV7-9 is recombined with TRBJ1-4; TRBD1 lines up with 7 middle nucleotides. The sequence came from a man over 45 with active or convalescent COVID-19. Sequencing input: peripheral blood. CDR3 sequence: CASSWNRGKLFF. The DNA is TGTGCCAGCAGCTGGAACAGGGGAAAACTGTTTTTT. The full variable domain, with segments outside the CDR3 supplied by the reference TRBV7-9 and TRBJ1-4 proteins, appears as DTGVSQNPRHKITKRGQNVTFRCDPISEHNRLYWYRQTLGQGPEFLTYFQNEAQLEKSRLLSDRFSAERPKGSFSTLEIQRTEQGDSAMYLCASSWNRGKLFFGSGTQLSVL.